This TCR beta chain was captured in a study of blood T cell repertoires in COVID-19. About the study: T cells, B-cell-depleted T cells, or PBMCs supplied cDNA or gDNA.

The CDR3 is made up of 14 amino acids. Original handling: Cell counts per sample came from amplifying reference gene primers. TCRdb's table, derived via immunoSEQ multiplex PCR, lists solely in-frame clones and lacks some. Clone size and the V and J calls come from that table; the DNA yielded D and trimming. Altogether over 300,000 clones are present, around 84% being singletons, with the ten largest covering 8.5% to 12%. Sequenced sample: PBMCs or T cells enriched from blood (not recorded which). The chain joins TRBV21-1 to TRBJ1-2. TRBV21-1 is flagged as a pseudogene. This sequence was found in a woman between 18 and 29 years old who had recovered from COVID-19. CDR3 coding DNA: TGTGCCAGCAGCAGGAGGGACCGACACTATGGCTACACCTTC. As protein: CASSRRDRHYGYTF.